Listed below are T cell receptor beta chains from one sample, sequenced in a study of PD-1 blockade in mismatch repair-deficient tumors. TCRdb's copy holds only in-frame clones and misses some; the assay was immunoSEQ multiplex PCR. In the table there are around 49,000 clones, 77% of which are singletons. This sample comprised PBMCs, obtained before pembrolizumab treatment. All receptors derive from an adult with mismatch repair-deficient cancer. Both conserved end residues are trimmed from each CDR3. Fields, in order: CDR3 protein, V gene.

ASSLRGQGPQPQH	TRBV5-6
ASSSDMNTGELF	TRBV6-5
SVSWYYGYT	TRBV29-1
ASSPQGMGEAF	TRBV7-3
ASSPSITYEQY	TRBV19
ASYGTGSTNEKLF	TRBV12-5
ASRSGRRSTEAF	TRBV19
AWCRGERYEQY	TRBV30
ASSAQLAGAPGDEQF	TRBV6-4
ASRGEIQSSYEQY	TRBV5-1
ASGSGDTEAF	TRBV10-1
ASRIPSGTPETQY	TRBV28
ASTQGRDQPQH	TRBV6-5
ASRRGTGELF	TRBV7-9
ASSPTNRGNEQY	TRBV7-3
ASSNTQGNTEAF	TRBV5-1
ASSLAGHTDTQY	TRBV14
ASSLERGAEAF	TRBV11-2
ASSSGGYGYT	TRBV7-9
ASSRKDRGLVYEQY	TRBV27
ASSPQGNTGELF	TRBV7-9
ASSNVGGINEQF	TRBV5-4
SGAHKEKLF	TRBV29-1
ASSTRTDTQY	TRBV11-2
ASSPDRGTEAF	TRBV18
SVERQGHYGYT	TRBV29-1
ASSLGTANYGYT	TRBV28
AISESLFLAASTDTQY	TRBV10-3
ASTPGYNYGYT	TRBV19
ASSEFGDRDNEQF	TRBV2
ATSRRGEQMGYEKLF	TRBV15
ASSSIPGGFGYT	TRBV27
ASSFDRGEQY	TRBV6-5
ASSPEGGANYEQY	TRBV5-6
ASSPESLAGGTCSYNEQF	TRBV10-1
ASSLGPGGRAQETQY	TRBV5-1
ASSRLGENTGELF	TRBV5-5
ASSQGGEQF	TRBV4-1
ASSITGTGEGNEQF	TRBV18
ASSLGSEAF	TRBV7-9
ASSASARGRSGNQPQH	TRBV7-8
ASSFAPSSTDTQY	TRBV7-9
ASSSWGGTLKGKI	TRBV11-2
ASSPIRGSLTGELF	TRBV9
ASSQERGAGNNEQF	TRBV4-3
ASTDQTEQY	TRBV2